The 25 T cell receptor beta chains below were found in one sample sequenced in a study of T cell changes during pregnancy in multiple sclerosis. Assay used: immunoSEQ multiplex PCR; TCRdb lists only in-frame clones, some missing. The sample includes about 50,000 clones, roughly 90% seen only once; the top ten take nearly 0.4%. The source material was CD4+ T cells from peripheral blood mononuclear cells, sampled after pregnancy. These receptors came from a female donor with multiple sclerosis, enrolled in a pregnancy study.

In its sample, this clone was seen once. CDR3 loop: CASRWGWRESGDTQYF. The CDR3 DNA reads as TGTGCCAGCAGATGGGGGTGGCGGGAGAGTGGAGATACGCAGTATTTT. The gene calls are TRBV11-2 and TRBJ2-3; 7 positions match TRBD2. Germline V gene sequence: CDR1 SGHAT, CDR2 FQNNGV. The CDR3 contains 16 residues. V lost 6 bases and J lost 5; bases outside the gene matches: 14.

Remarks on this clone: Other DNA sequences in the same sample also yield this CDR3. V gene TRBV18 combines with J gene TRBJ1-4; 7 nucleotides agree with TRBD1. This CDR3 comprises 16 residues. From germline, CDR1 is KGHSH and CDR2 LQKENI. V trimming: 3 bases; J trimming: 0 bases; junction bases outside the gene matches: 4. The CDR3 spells CASSPQQGSTNEKLFF. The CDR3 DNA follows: TGTGCCAGCTCACCTCAACAGGGGTCAACTAATGAAAAACTGTTTTTT.

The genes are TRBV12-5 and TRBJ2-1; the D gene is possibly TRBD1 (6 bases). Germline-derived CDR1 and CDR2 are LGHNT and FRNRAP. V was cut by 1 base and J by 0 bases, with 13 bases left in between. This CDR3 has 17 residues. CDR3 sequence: CASGLDGWGHSYNEQFF. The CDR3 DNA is TGTGCTAGTGGTTTGGATGGCTGGGGACACTCCTACAATGAGCAGTTCTTC.

The chain's CDR3 is CASSLGSTSSYNEQFF. CDR3 DNA: TGCGCCAGCAGCTTGGGTTCGACTAGCTCCTACAATGAGCAGTTCTTC. This chain links TRBV5-1 with TRBJ2-1; a possible D gene is TRBD2 (6 bases). CDR1 SGHRS and CDR2 YFSETQ come from the germline V gene. The V gene lost 0 bases and the J gene lost 0 bases, with 10 bases spanning the gap. The CDR3 has 16 amino acids.

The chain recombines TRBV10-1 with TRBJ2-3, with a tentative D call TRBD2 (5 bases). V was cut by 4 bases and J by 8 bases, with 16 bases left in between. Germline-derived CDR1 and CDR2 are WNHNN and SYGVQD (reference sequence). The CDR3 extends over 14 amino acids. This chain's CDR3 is CASSVEEGQGTQYF. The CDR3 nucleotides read TGCGCCAGCAGTGTGGAGGAAGGTCAAGGTACGCAGTATTTT.

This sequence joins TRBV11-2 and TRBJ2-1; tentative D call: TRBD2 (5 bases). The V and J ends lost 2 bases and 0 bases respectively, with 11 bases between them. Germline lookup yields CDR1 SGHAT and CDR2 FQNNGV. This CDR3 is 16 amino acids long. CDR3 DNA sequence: TGTGCCAGCAGCTTACGCGGGCCGAGCTCCTACAATGAGCAGTTCTTC. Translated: CASSLRGPSSYNEQFF.

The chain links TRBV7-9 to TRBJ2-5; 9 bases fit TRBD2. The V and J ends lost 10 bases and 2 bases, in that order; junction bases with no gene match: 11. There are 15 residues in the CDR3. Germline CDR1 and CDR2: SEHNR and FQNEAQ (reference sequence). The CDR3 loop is CATTAGGPFQETQYF. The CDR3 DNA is TGTGCCACCACGGCGGGAGGGCCTTTTCAAGAGACCCAGTACTTC. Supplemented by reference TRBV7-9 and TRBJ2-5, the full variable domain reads DTGVSQNPRHKITKRGQNVTFRCDPISEHNRLYWYRQTLGQGPEFLTYFQNEAQLEKSRLLSDRFSAERPKGSFSTLEIQRTEQGDSAMYLCATTAGGPFQETQYFGPGTRLLVL.

The CDR3 coding sequence is TGTGCCAGCAGCTTAGTTCAGTCCTACACCGGGGAGCTGTTTTTT. Its protein product is CASSLVQSYTGELFF. J is TRBJ2-2 and V is TRBV7-2, with no clear D. This CDR3 comprises 15 residues. CDR1 SGHTA and CDR2 FQGNSA come from the germline V gene. V was pared by 1 base and J by 3 bases, with 9 bases between.

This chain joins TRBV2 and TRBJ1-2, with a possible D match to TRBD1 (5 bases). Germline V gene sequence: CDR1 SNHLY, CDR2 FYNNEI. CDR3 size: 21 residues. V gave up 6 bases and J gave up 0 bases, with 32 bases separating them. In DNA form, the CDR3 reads TGTGCCAGCAGACAACGGTCGGGTGGGGGGTATGATGGTAGCACTAACTATGGCTACACCTTC. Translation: CASRQRSGGGYDGSTNYGYTF.

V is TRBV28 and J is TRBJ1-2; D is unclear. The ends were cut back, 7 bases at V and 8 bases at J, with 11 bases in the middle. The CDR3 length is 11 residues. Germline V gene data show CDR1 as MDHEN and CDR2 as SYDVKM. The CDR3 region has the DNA TGTGCCAGCACTCGGGAGGGCGGCTACACCTTC. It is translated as CASTREGGYTF.

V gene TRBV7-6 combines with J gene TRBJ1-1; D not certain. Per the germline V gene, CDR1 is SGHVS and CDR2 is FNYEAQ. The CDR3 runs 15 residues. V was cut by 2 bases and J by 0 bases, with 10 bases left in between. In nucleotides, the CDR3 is TGTGCCAGCAGCTTAAAACCCGGGATGAACACTGAAGCTTTCTTT. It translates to CASSLKPGMNTEAFF.

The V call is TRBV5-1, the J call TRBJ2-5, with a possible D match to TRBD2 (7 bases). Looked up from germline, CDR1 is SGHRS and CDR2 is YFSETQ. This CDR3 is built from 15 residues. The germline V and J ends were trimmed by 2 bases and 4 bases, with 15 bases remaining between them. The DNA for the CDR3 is TGCGCCAGCAGCTTAGGGGGGGAAGGAGGAGAGACCCAGTACTTC. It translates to CASSLGGEGGETQYF.

CDR3: CASSQDWTANTEAFF. In DNA, the CDR3 is TGCGCCAGCAGCCAAGATTGGACAGCGAACACTGAAGCTTTCTTT. This chain joins TRBV4-3 and TRBJ1-1, with D perhaps TRBD1 (6 bases). This CDR3 comprises 15 residues. Trimming removed 0 bases at V and 1 base at J, with 9 bases between. The germline gives CDR1 LGHNA, CDR2 YSLEER.

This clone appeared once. CDR3 nucleotides: TGCGCCAGCAGCTTGCAGACTAGCGGAGGCTCCTACAATGAGCAGTTCTTC. This encodes CASSLQTSGGSYNEQFF. V is TRBV5-1 and J is TRBJ2-1; 9 bases map to TRBD2. The junction had 5 bases not matched to a gene; V was cut back by 1 base and J by 0 bases. The CDR3 sequence is 17 residues long. CDR1 and CDR2 (germline): SGHRS, YFSETQ.

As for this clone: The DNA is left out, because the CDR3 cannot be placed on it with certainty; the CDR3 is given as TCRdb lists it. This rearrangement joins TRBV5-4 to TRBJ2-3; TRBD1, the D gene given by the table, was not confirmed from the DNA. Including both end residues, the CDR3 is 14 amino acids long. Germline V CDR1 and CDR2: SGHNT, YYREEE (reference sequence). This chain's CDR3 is CASILDSSTDTQYF.

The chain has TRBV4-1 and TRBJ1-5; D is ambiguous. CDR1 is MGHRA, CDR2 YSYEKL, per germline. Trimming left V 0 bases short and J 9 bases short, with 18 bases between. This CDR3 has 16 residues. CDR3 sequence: CASSQDISPAAWPQHF. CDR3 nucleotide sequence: TGCGCCAGCAGCCAAGATATATCCCCGGCAGCGTGGCCCCAGCATTTT.

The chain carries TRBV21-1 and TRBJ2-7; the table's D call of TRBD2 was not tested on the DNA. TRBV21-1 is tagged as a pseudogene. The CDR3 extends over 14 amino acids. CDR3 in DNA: TGTGCCAGCAGCCCCCGGACTAGCGGTTACGAGCAGTACTTC. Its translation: CASSPRTSGYEQYF.

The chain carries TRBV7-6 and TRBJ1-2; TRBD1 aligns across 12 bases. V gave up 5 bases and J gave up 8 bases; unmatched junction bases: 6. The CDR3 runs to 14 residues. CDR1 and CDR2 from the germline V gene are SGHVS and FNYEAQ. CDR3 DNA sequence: TGTGCCAGCAGCAAGGGACAGGGGGCGGTAGGCTACACCTTC. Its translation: CASSKGQGAVGYTF.

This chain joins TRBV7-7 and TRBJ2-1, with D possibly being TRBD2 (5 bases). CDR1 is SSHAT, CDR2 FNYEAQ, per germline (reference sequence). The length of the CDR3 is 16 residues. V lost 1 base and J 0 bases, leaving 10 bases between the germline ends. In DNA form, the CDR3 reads TGTGCCAGCAGCTTAGTCCTAGGGAGCTCCTACAATGAGCAGTTCTTC. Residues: CASSLVLGSSYNEQFF.

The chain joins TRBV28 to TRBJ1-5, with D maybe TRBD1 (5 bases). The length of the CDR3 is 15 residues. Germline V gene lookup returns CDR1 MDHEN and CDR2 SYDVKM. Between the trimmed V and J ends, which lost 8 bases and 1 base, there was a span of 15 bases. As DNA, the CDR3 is TGTGCCAGCGGGGCCAGGGTGGTGAGCAATCAGCCCCAGCATTTT. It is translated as CASGARVVSNQPQHF.

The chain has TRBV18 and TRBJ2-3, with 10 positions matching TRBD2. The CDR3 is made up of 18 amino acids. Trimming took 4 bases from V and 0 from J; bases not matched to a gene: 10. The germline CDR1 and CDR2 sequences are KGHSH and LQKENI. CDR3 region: CASSLFSVTSGSTDTQYF. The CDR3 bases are TGTGCCAGCTCACTCTTCTCCGTGACTAGCGGGAGCACAGATACGCAGTATTTT.

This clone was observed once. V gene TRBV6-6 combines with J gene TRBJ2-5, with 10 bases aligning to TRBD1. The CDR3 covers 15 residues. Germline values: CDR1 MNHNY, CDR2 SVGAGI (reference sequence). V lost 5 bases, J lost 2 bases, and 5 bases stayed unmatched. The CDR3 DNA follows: TGTGCCAGCAGTCGACAGGGGGCCCTACAAGAGACCCAGTACTTC. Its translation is CASSRQGALQETQYF.

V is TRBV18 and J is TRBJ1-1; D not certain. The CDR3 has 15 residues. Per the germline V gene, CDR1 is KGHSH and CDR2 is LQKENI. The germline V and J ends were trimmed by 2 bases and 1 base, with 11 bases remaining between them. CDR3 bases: TGTGCCAGCTCACCAAGCGTGCGGTGGAACACTGAAGCTTTCTTT. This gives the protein CASSPSVRWNTEAFF.

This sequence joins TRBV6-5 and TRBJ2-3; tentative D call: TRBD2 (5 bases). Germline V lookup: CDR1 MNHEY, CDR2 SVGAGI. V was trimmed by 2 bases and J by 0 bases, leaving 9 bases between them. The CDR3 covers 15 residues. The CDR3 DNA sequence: TGTGCCAGCAGTTACAGCGGCACGAGCACAGATACGCAGTATTTT. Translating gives CASSYSGTSTDTQYF.

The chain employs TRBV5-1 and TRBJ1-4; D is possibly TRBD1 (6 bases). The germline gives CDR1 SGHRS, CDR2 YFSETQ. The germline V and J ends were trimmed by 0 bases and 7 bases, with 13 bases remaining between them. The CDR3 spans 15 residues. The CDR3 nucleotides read TGCGCCAGCAGCTTGGTACCCAGGGGCGGTGAAAAACTGTTTTTT. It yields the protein CASSLVPRGGEKLFF.